This entry features one TCR beta chain sequence. As yet, its antigen is unknown. The data were obtained in a study of T-cell memory formation after mild COVID-19. Overall study findings and caveats: Researchers found some responding clones in pre-infection memory, a sign that cross-reactive memory joined.

A single record per CDR3 protein comes from TCRdb applying MiXCR to the 5' RACE reads. The sample yields 400,000 or so distinct CDR3 sequences, 15% to 20% seen once. Trimming shortened V by 6 bases and J by 2 bases, and 20 bases separated the two germline ends. This CDR3 spans 16 amino acids. Germline V gene lookup returns CDR1 SNHLY and CDR2 FYNNEI. This rearrangement joins TRBV2 to TRBJ2-7; possibly TRBD1 or TRBD2 for D (5 bases each). Sequencing used PBMCs or a T cell subset sorted from them (not recorded which). The clonotype originates from an adult woman who had mild COVID-19 (a few samples of this study predate the infection). Cell type and time point are not known. Here the CDR3 reads CASSPVGLAKTYEQYF. The CDR3 region has the DNA TGTGCCAGCAGCCCGGTGGGGCTAGCAAAAACCTACGAGCAGTACTTC.